The present T cell receptor (beta chain) was sequenced within a study of radiation and T cells in renal cell carcinoma. This CDR3 is 14 amino acids long. V lost 6 bases and J lost 4, with 13 bases in between. CDR1 is ENHRY and CDR2 is SYGVKD in the germline V gene. Produced via immunoSEQ multiplex PCR; TCRdb's table is partial and in-frame only. Of approximately 83,000 clones in the sample, about 82% were seen once. The time point: blood 4 weeks post-SBRT, at nephrectomy. The treatment: 15 Gy SBRT to primary tumor, nephrectomy 4 weeks later. The sequence was collected from a man aged 45 to 65 with renal cell carcinoma. V and J are TRBV10-3 and TRBJ1-3; weak D call: TRBD1 (5 bases). The sequences come from blood, collected from a patient whose treatment included radiotherapy and nephrectomy. The CDR3 coding sequence is TGTGCCATCAGGGACAATGACAAGGGAAACACCATATATTTT. Translated, it gives CAIRDNDKGNTIYF.